The 25 T cell receptor beta chains below come from one sample, sequenced in a study of T cell responses to AZD1222 COVID-19 vaccine. Some clones are missing from TCRdb's copy, which holds only in-frame ones; the method was immunoSEQ multiplex PCR. The data show approximately 89,000 clones, around 83% seen once. This specimen was peripheral blood, taken 28 days after the second AZD1222 dose. These receptors originate from an adult who received the AZD1222 COVID-19 vaccine.

The chain joins TRBV7-3 to TRBJ1-2, with 7 positions matching TRBD1. Trimming took 5 bases from V and 0 from J; bases not matched to a gene: 6. This CDR3 region has 15 residues. Germline V gene data show CDR1 as SGHTA and CDR2 as FQGTGA. CDR3 amino acids: CASSQGGGSNYGYTF. CDR3 sequence (DNA): TGTGCCAGCAGCCAAGGAGGGGGCTCTAACTATGGCTACACCTTC.

The rearrangement links TRBV27 to TRBJ1-5; D ambiguous. The CDR3 contains 15 residues. V was shortened by 5 bases and J by 3 bases, with 14 bases between the two germline ends. Per the germline V gene, CDR1 is MNHEY and CDR2 is SMNVEV (reference sequence). The CDR3 sequence: CASSPNVQINQPQHF. The CDR3 DNA sequence: TGTGCCAGCAGTCCCAATGTACAGATCAATCAGCCCCAGCATTTT.

V is TRBV12-3 or TRBV12-4 and J is TRBJ2-5; D not certain. The CDR3 runs to 11 residues. V lost 2 bases to trimming and J lost 5 bases, with 3 bases between them. Here the CDR3 reads CASSLLETQYF. The CDR3 coding sequence is TGTGCCAGCAGTTTATTGGAGACCCAGTACTTC.

This rearrangement joins TRBV7-6 to TRBJ2-5; no definite D call. Trimming removed 0 bases at V and 5 bases at J, with 7 bases between. CDR3 length: 13 residues. Germline V gene data show CDR1 as SGHVS and CDR2 as FNYEAQ. CDR3 protein: CASSLAGGETQYF. Here the CDR3 DNA reads TGTGCCAGCAGCTTAGCAGGCGGTGAGACCCAGTACTTC.

In this sample, this clone turned up once. V and J are TRBV7-9 and TRBJ2-2; D ambiguous. From germline, CDR1 is SEHNR and CDR2 FQNEAQ (reference sequence). There are 11 residues in the CDR3. V was trimmed by 3 bases and J by 7 bases, leaving 3 bases between them. The CDR3 is CASSFGGELFF. CDR3 sequence (DNA): TGTGCCAGCAGCTTCGGCGGGGAGCTGTTTTTT.

The J gene is TRBJ1-5, the V gene TRBV28; 8 bases agree with TRBD1. CDR3 size: 16 residues. The ends lost 5 bases at V and 6 bases at J; junction bases unmatched: 12. Germline V gene data show CDR1 as MDHEN and CDR2 as SYDVKM. The DNA for the CDR3 is TGTGCCAGCAGTCAAATTCGGGCAGGGGGCGGTCAGCCCCAGCATTTT. As protein: CASSQIRAGGGQPQHF.

This clone has more than one count but fewer than ten. The chain employs TRBV19 and TRBJ1-2; 8 bases map to TRBD1. V lost 3 bases to trimming and J lost 7 bases; unmatched junction nucleotides: 7. The CDR3 sequence is 14 residues long. Looked up from germline, CDR1 is LNHDA and CDR2 is SQIVND (reference sequence). CDR3: CASSIDGQGGGYTF. In nucleotides, the CDR3 is TGTGCCAGTAGTATCGACGGACAGGGCGGTGGCTACACCTTC.

This clone was observed once. This rearrangement joins TRBV19 to TRBJ2-7; TRBD2 agrees at 11 bases. J gave up 2 bases and V 7 bases, and 10 bases lay outside the gene matches. Germline V gene data show CDR1 as LNHDA and CDR2 as SQIVND (reference sequence). This CDR3 contains 16 residues. The CDR3 spells CASNREATSGTYEQYF. The DNA for the CDR3 is TGTGCCAGTAACAGGGAGGCGACTAGCGGGACCTACGAGCAGTACTTC.

This chain links TRBV5-1 with TRBJ1-3; 9 nucleotides line up with TRBD1. Germline V CDR1 and CDR2: SGHRS, YFSETQ. After removal of 4 bases from V and 2 bases from J, the junction contained 4 bases not matched to a gene. CDR3 length: 15 amino acids. CDR3 coding DNA: TGCGCCAGCAGCGCCCGGACAGGGGCTGGAAACACCATATATTTT. It specifies CASSARTGAGNTIYF. Looking up the rest from reference TRBV5-1 and TRBJ1-3 gives the full variable domain: KAGVTQTPRYLIKTRGQQVTLSCSPISGHRSVSWYQQTPGQGLQFLFEYFSETQRNKGNFPGRFSGRQFSNSRSEMNVSTLELGDSALYLCASSARTGAGNTIYFGEGSWLTVV.

CDR3 nucleotides: TGTGCCAGCAGCGGGACTAGCGGGAGTGGTAATACGCAGTATTTT. As protein: CASSGTSGSGNTQYF. The gene calls are TRBV7-3 and TRBJ2-3, with 14 bases matching TRBD2. CDR3 length: 15 residues. Per germline, CDR1 SGHTA and CDR2 FQGTGA. V dropped 5 bases and J dropped 7; count of bases not matched to a gene: 5.

The V and J genes are TRBV18 and TRBJ2-7, with TRBD2 matching over 7 bases. This CDR3 has 15 residues. The V and J ends lost 2 bases and 6 bases, in that order; junction bases with no gene match: 10. CDR1 is KGHSH and CDR2 is LQKENI in the germline V gene. The CDR3 DNA reads as TGTGCCAGCTCACCAGAGACAACGGGAGGTCTCGAGCAGTACTTC. This gives the protein CASSPETTGGLEQYF. The variable domain in full, with the rest retrieved from reference TRBV18 and TRBJ2-7, is NAGVMQNPRHLVRRRGQEARLRCSPMKGHSHVYWYRQLPEEGLKFMVYLQKENIIDESGMPKERFSAEFPKEGPSILRIQQVVRGDSAAYFCASSPETTGGLEQYFGPGTRLTVT.

This clone appeared a single time. The rearrangement uses TRBV7-9 and TRBJ2-1, with 7 bases lining up with TRBD1. CDR1 SEHNR and CDR2 FQNEAQ come from the germline V gene (reference sequence). Trimming cost V 4 bases and J 8 bases; bases outside gene matches: 5. The CDR3 length is 13 residues. DNA of the CDR3: TGTGCCAGCAGCTCCAGACAGGGCGATGAGCAGTTCTTC. This encodes CASSSRQGDEQFF.

V usage is TRBV4-1 and J usage is TRBJ1-5; D gene unclear. The CDR3 has 15 residues. Germline CDR1 reads MGHRA; CDR2 reads YSYEKL. V lost 0 bases, J lost 1 base, and 7 bases lay in between. The chain's CDR3 is CASSQDIVSNQPQHF. CDR3 sequence (DNA): TGCGCCAGCAGCCAAGATATTGTGAGCAATCAGCCCCAGCATTTT.

The chain is built from TRBV18 and TRBJ2-3; D remains ambiguous. From germline, CDR1 is KGHSH and CDR2 LQKENI. The CDR3 runs to 12 residues. Trimming cost V 2 bases and J 4 bases, with 4 bases left between them. The CDR3 coding sequence is TGTGCCAGCTCACCAACGGCAGATACGCAGTATTTT. The encoded protein is CASSPTADTQYF.

V gene TRBV7-9 combines with J gene TRBJ1-1; D is possibly TRBD1 (5 bases). The germline gives CDR1 SEHNR, CDR2 FQNEAQ (reference sequence). This CDR3 comprises 14 residues. V lost 3 bases, J lost 5 bases, and 13 bases lay in between. CDR3 sequence: CASSFQGKSTEAFF. CDR3 nucleotide sequence: TGTGCCAGCAGCTTCCAGGGTAAGAGTACTGAAGCTTTCTTT.

This clone was detected only a few times. The J gene is TRBJ1-6, the V gene TRBV28; D is undetermined. The CDR3 is made up of 13 amino acids. Per the germline V gene, CDR1 is MDHEN and CDR2 is SYDVKM. Trimming pared 4 bases from V and 9 bases from J, leaving 10 bases between. In DNA form, the CDR3 reads TGTGCCAGCAGTTCCCGTGTGGGTTCACCCCTCCACTTT. It codes for CASSSRVGSPLHF.

V gene TRBV19 combines with J gene TRBJ1-2, with TRBD1 as a possible D gene (5 bases). From germline, CDR1 is LNHDA and CDR2 SQIVND (reference sequence). The CDR3 totals 16 residues. V shed 1 base and J shed 6 bases, with 18 bases lying between them. The CDR3 reads CASSIGRAGLRDGYTF. In DNA form, the CDR3 reads TGTGCCAGTAGTATAGGTCGGGCAGGGTTACGCGATGGCTACACCTTC.

The rearrangement joins TRBV5-4 to TRBJ2-3, with 8 bases identical to TRBD2. Germline V CDR1 and CDR2: SGHNT, YYREEE (reference sequence). The CDR3 is made up of 16 amino acids. V lost 0 bases to trimming and J lost 3 bases; unmatched junction nucleotides: 6. The CDR3 DNA sequence: TGTGCCAGCAGCTTGGCCGGGGCTAGCGGGACAGATACGCAGTATTTT. Encoded protein: CASSLAGASGTDTQYF.

The gene calls are TRBV28 and TRBJ2-1; tentatively, D is TRBD1 (6 bases). The length of the CDR3 is 15 residues. The V gene's germline CDR1 is MDHEN and CDR2 SYDVKM. V lost 4 bases and J lost 4, with 14 bases in between. DNA of the CDR3: TGTGCCAGCAGTTACAGGGAAACCTATTACAATGAGCAGTTCTTC. Amino acid sequence: CASSYRETYYNEQFF. Together with reference TRBV28 and TRBJ2-1, the CDR3 gives the full variable domain: DVKVTQSSRYLVKRTGEKVFLECVQDMDHENMFWYRQDPGLGLRLIYFSYDVKMKEKGDIPEGYSVSREKKERFSLILESASTNQTSMYLCASSYRETYYNEQFFGPGTRLTVL.

The chain couples TRBV5-1 to TRBJ2-1; 8 nucleotides align to TRBD2. The V gene's germline CDR1 is SGHRS and CDR2 YFSETQ. The ends lost 1 base at V and 3 bases at J; junction bases unmatched: 0. The CDR3 covers 14 residues. CDR3 DNA sequence: TGCGCCAGCAGCTTGAGCGGGAGCTACAATGAGCAGTTCTTC. It yields the protein CASSLSGSYNEQFF.

This chain uses TRBV27 with TRBJ2-5, with D uncertain. This CDR3 region has 15 residues. Trimming shortened V by 2 bases and J by 4 bases, and 14 bases separated the two germline ends. Germline V gene sequence: CDR1 MNHEY, CDR2 SMNVEV (reference sequence). CDR3 amino acids: CASSLRPHKGETQYF. The CDR3 DNA reads TGTGCCAGCAGTTTAAGGCCGCACAAAGGAGAGACCCAGTACTTC.

The chain employs TRBV6-1 and TRBJ1-2, with a weak D call TRBD1 (6 bases). Germline lookup yields CDR1 MNHNS and CDR2 SASEGT. V lost 6 bases to trimming and J lost 6 bases, with 23 bases between them. CDR3 length equals 16 residues. The CDR3 DNA is TGTGCCAGCAGGGAACCCCGGTCCCGCAGGGGAGATGGCTACACCTTC. This codes for CASREPRSRRGDGYTF.

The chain joins TRBV4-1 to TRBJ2-1; D possibly matches TRBD1 or TRBD2 (6 bases each). The CDR3 totals 16 residues. V was shortened by 0 bases and J by 9 bases, with 18 bases between the two germline ends. CDR1 is MGHRA, CDR2 YSYEKL, per germline. The CDR3 nucleotides are TGCGCCAGCAGCCAAGATGGACAGTATGCCGGGAGTGAGCAGTTCTTC. As protein: CASSQDGQYAGSEQFF.

The chain uses TRBV10-3 and TRBJ2-5, with 9 bases lining up with TRBD1. V shed 2 bases and J 1 base; nucleotides not matched to a gene: 5. Germline CDR1 reads ENHRY; CDR2 reads SYGVKD. The CDR3 sequence is 16 residues long. The CDR3 is CAISEVTGGLQETQYF. The CDR3 region has the DNA TGTGCCATCAGTGAGGTGACAGGGGGACTCCAAGAGACCCAGTACTTC.

This chain uses TRBV4-2 with TRBJ2-7; no clear D. Germline V gene lookup returns CDR1 LGHNA and CDR2 YNFKEQ. The CDR3 length is 15 residues. Trimming stripped 1 base from V and 2 bases from J, with 12 bases between. The CDR3 reads CASSQGYGATYEQYF. CDR3 DNA sequence: TGTGCCAGCAGCCAAGGATACGGCGCTACCTACGAGCAGTACTTC.